This paragraph covers one TCR beta chain sequence. This clonotype came up a few times. Its binding antigen is unknown. Base quality data are lacking; no much larger clone is found one base away. These data come from a study of T-cell reconstitution after alpha-beta-depleted transplantation in children (TCRdb year 2016). Study-level background: Using TCR repertoire profiling, the study followed T-cell immune reconstitution in a quantitative way in children after TCRalphabeta/CD19-depleted allogeneic hematopoietic cell transplantation.

The CDR3 measures 16 amino acids from cysteine to valine. This entry keeps only the CDR3 DNA: 48 bases, framed from base 1. V is shortened by 3 bases, J by 4 bases, and the region joining them spans 19 bases. Library method: PCR. Instrument used: Illumina HiSeq 2500. TCR library preparation used molecular barcoding, with unique molecular identifiers applied to normalize quantification of the TCRbeta repertoire. TCRdb passed the public sequencing reads through fastp at Q25 and MiXCR, retaining productive beta sequences. Every entry covers one CDR3 protein and lists the most common genes and DNA from its rows. In all, the sample holds roughly 500,000 distinct CDR3 sequences, and approximately 32% of those were seen once. 2% to 3% of the sample comes from the top ten.

The chain is encoded by TRBV6-7 joined to TRBJ2-7, with the D segment identity uncertain. TRBV6-7 is annotated as an ORF whose role is uncertain. The source material was PBMCs from the stem cell graft donor, sampled from the stem cell graft. The sequence was collected from a human donor who donated a stem cell graft to a child with aplastic anemia. The CDR3 is CASSYEGIPLIYEQYV. DNA sequence: TGTGCCAGCAGTTATGAAGGGATCCCCCTAATATACGAGCAGTACGTC.